Listed below are T cell receptor beta chains from one sample, sequenced in a study of cytomegalovirus exposure and HLA in healthy donors. TCRdb's table, derived via immunoSEQ multiplex PCR, lists solely in-frame clones and lacks some. The repertoire holds 180,000 or so clones, with around 86% as singletons. The sequencing input was PBMCs. These receptor sequences come from a man aged 25-45 years in good health and CMV-seropositive. CDR3s include the opening cysteine and the closing phenylalanine or tryptophan. Fields, in order: J gene, V gene, D gene, clone size, CDR3 protein, CDR3 DNA. The D gene is left open where the match is weak. Where a row states a size, it is once, few, many or the class of an expanded clone; other rows omit it.

TRBJ1-6	TRBV27	NA	NA	CASSRTGNSPLHF	TGTGCCAGCAGCCGAACAGGGAATTCACCCCTCCACTTT
TRBJ1-5	TRBV6-1	TRBD1	once	CASSQAGGINQPQHF	TGTGCCAGCAGCCAAGCAGGGGGTATCAATCAGCCCCAGCATTTT
TRBJ2-7	TRBV7-9	NA	NA	CASSLDGQRTYEQYF	TGTGCCAGCAGCTTAGACGGACAGAGGACATACGAGCAGTACTTC
TRBJ2-2	TRBV4-1	NA	few	CASSLLQGSTGELFF	TGCGCCAGCAGCCTCTTACAGGGTTCCACCGGGGAGCTGTTTTTT
TRBJ2-7	TRBV7-9	NA	many	CASSLEGRGYEQYF	TGTGCCAGCAGCTTAGAGGGCAGGGGTTACGAGCAGTACTTC
TRBJ2-7	TRBV12-5	TRBD1	NA	CASAPLTGGSEQYF	TGTGCTAGTGCCCCTTTGACAGGGGGCAGCGAGCAGTACTTC
TRBJ1-1	TRBV29-1	TRBD1	once	CSVEVDTGAEAFF	TGCAGCGTTGAGGTGGATACAGGGGCTGAAGCTTTCTTT
TRBJ2-7	TRBV12-5	NA	few	CASGLPIQEEQYF	TGTGCTAGTGGTTTGCCGATCCAGGAAGAGCAGTACTTC
TRBJ1-5	TRBV6-1	TRBD1	NA	CASSRQGGNQPQHF	TGTGCCAGCAGTCGACAGGGAGGTAATCAGCCCCAGCATTTT
TRBJ1-5	TRBV5-4	TRBD1	NA	CASSLGGTGRDQPQHF	TGTGCCAGCAGCTTGGGGGGGACAGGTCGTGATCAGCCCCAGCATTTT
TRBJ2-3	TRBV7-2	TRBD2	NA	CASSTTSLSGSGPDTQYF	TGTGCCAGCAGCACAACGTCCCTTAGCGGGAGTGGTCCAGATACGCAGTATTTT
TRBJ2-3	TRBV18	NA	NA	CASSPGNTDTQYF	TGTGCCAGCTCACCGGGGAATACAGATACGCAGTATTTT
TRBJ2-1	TRBV19	TRBD2	NA	CASSQGLAGVVF	TGTGCCAGTAGTCAGGGACTAGCGGGGGTGGTCTTC
TRBJ1-2	TRBV4-1	NA	NA	CASSQEPRGGGYGYTF	TGCGCCAGCAGCCAAGAACCCCGTGGGGGGGGCTATGGCTACACCTTC
TRBJ2-1	TRBV27	NA	NA	CASSTTQGVRYNEQFF	TGTGCCAGCAGTACCACGCAAGGGGTAAGGTACAATGAGCAGTTCTTC
TRBJ2-5	TRBV5-1	TRBD1	NA	CASTRDSGSSETQYF	TGCGCCAGCACCCGGGACAGTGGATCTTCAGAGACCCAGTACTTC